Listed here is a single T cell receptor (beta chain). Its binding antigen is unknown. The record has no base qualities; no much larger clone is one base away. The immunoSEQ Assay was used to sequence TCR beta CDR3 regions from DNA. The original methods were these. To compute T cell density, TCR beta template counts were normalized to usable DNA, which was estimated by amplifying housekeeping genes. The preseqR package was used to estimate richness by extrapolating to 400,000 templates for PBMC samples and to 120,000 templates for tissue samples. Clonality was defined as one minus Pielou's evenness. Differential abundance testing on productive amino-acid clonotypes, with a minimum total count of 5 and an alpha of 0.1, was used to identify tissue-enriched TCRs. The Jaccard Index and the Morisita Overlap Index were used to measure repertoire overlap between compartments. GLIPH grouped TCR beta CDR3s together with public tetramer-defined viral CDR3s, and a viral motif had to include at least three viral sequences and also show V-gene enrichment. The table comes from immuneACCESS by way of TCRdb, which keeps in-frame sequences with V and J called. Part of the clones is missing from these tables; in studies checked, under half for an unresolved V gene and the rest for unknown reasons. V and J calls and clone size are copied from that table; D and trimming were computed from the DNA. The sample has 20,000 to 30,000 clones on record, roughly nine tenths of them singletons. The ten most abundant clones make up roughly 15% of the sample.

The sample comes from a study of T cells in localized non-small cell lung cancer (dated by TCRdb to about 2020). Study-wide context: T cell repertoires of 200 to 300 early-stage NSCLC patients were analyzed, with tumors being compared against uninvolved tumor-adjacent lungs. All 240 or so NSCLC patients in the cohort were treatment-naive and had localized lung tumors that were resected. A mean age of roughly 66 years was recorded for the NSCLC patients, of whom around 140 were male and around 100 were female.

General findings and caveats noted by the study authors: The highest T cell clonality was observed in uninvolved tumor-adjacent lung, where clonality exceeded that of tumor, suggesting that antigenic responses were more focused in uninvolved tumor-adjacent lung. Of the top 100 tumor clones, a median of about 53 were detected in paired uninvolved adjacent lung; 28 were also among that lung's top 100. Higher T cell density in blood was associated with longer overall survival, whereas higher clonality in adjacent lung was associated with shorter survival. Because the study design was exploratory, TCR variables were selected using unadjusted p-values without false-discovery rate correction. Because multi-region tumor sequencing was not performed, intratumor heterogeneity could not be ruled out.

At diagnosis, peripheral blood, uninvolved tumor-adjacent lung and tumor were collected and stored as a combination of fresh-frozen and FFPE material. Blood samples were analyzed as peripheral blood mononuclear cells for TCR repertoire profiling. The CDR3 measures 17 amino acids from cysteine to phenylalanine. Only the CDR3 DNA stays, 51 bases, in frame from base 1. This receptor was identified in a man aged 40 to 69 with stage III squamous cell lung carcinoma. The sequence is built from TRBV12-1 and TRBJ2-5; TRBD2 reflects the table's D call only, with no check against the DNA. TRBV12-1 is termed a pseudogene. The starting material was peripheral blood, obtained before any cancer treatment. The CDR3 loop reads CASSFDTPLGSQETQYF. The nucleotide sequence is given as TGTGCCAGCAGCTTTGATACCCCACTAGGATCCCAAGAGACCCAGTACTTC.